What follows are 19 T cell receptor beta chains derived from one specimen sequenced in a study of cytomegalovirus exposure and HLA in healthy donors. The PCR made use of 60 Vbeta and 13 Jbeta primers. Some clones are missing from TCRdb's copy, which holds only in-frame ones; the method was immunoSEQ multiplex PCR. The table includes roughly 100,000 clones, 82% detected once. The sequencing input was PBMCs. These receptors all stem from a man aged 50 or older in good health and CMV-seronegative.

On this clone: The germline gene is not matched at one end of the junction; a read error may be the cause. V gene TRBV28 combines with J gene TRBJ2-7; 8 bases match TRBD1. The CDR3 runs 14 residues. The V gene's germline CDR1 is MDHEN and CDR2 SYDVKM. CDR3 region: CASSLYQGAYGQYF. CDR3 nucleotide sequence: TGTGCCAGCAGTTTATACCAGGGGGCTTACGGGCAGTACTTC.

The chain combines TRBV9 with TRBJ2-6; 7 bases align to TRBD1. V lost 3 bases, J lost 0 bases, and 15 bases stayed unmatched. The CDR3 is made up of 20 amino acids. Germline V lookup: CDR1 SGDLS, CDR2 YYNGEE. CDR3 coding DNA: TGTGCCAGCAGCGCCAATACCGGGACAGAGGGATCCTCTGGGGCCAACGTCCTGACTTTC. Encoded protein: CASSANTGTEGSSGANVLTF.

This chain uses TRBV7-2 with TRBJ2-1; TRBD1 might be the D (6 bases). This CDR3 comprises 15 residues. The germline V gene encodes CDR1 SGHTA and CDR2 FQGNSA. Trimming stripped 6 bases from V and 3 bases from J, with 15 bases between. The CDR3, as DNA: TGTGCCAGCAGTTTTGAAGGGGGTCTCTACAATGAGCAGTTCTTC. This translates into CASSFEGGLYNEQFF.

This chain uses TRBV6-4 with TRBJ1-2, with 7 bases matching TRBD1. Trimming cost V 5 bases and J 3 bases; bases outside gene matches: 9. The CDR3 runs 15 residues. CDR1 is MRHNA and CDR2 is SNTAGT in the germline V gene. This chain's CDR3 is CASSPDRLAYYGYTF. Here the CDR3 DNA reads TGTGCCAGCAGTCCGGACAGGCTTGCCTACTATGGCTACACCTTC.

The J gene is TRBJ2-6, the V gene TRBV7-9; maybe TRBD2 (5 bases). This CDR3 comprises 18 residues. The V and J ends lost 4 bases and 1 base respectively, with 17 bases between them. Germline lookup yields CDR1 SEHNR and CDR2 FQNEAQ (reference sequence). The CDR3 is CASSSPDGGSSGANVLTF. For the CDR3, the DNA is TGTGCCAGCAGCTCCCCGGACGGAGGCTCTTCTGGGGCCAACGTCCTGACTTTC.

The rearrangement uses TRBV18 and TRBJ2-1, with D maybe TRBD1 (6 bases). Deletions cut 4 bases from V and 9 bases from J, with 22 bases between. CDR3 length: 16 residues. CDR1 and CDR2 (germline): KGHSH, LQKENI. Written as DNA, the CDR3 is TGTGCCAGCTCACTCGAAGGACTGGGGGCACGGGGTGAGCAGTTCTTC. Amino acids: CASSLEGLGARGEQFF.

This chain connects TRBV2 to TRBJ1-1, with D maybe TRBD1 (6 bases). CDR3 length: 14 amino acids. Deletions cut 1 base from V and 4 bases from J, with 10 bases between. Germline V gene lookup returns CDR1 SNHLY and CDR2 FYNNEI. CDR3 protein: CASSEEGEGTEAFF. Here the CDR3 DNA reads TGTGCCAGCAGTGAAGAGGGGGAAGGCACTGAAGCTTTCTTT.

This rearrangement joins TRBV7-6 to TRBJ2-7; 14 nucleotides match TRBD2. Germline CDR1 is SGHVS and CDR2 is FNYEAQ. J was trimmed by 7 bases and V by 5 bases; bases with no gene match: 7. This CDR3 spans 15 amino acids. The CDR3 loop reads CASSPTSGRAGEQYF. In DNA, the CDR3 is TGTGCCAGCAGCCCGACTAGCGGGAGGGCCGGGGAGCAGTACTTC.

The rearrangement links TRBV7-9 to TRBJ1-4, with 9 bases matching TRBD1. Unmatched junction bases numbered 8, after V lost 5 bases and J lost 7 bases. The CDR3 extends over 15 amino acids. Germline V gene data show CDR1 as SEHNR and CDR2 as FQNEAQ (reference sequence). CDR3 loop: CASSGWTGAVEKLFF. CDR3 nucleotide sequence: TGTGCCAGCAGCGGGTGGACAGGGGCGGTTGAAAAACTGTTTTTT. The variable domain in full, with the rest retrieved from reference TRBV7-9 and TRBJ1-4, is DTGVSQNPRHKITKRGQNVTFRCDPISEHNRLYWYRQTLGQGPEFLTYFQNEAQLEKSRLLSDRFSAERPKGSFSTLEIQRTEQGDSAMYLCASSGWTGAVEKLFFGSGTQLSVL.

The rearrangement uses TRBV9 and TRBJ2-6; TRBD2 is a possible D gene (6 bases). CDR1 and CDR2 (germline): SGDLS, YYNGEE. V gave up 0 bases and J gave up 0 bases, with 7 bases separating them. The CDR3 is made up of 16 amino acids. CDR3 region: CASSVGRGSGANVLTF. The CDR3 coding sequence is TGTGCCAGCAGCGTAGGGAGGGGCTCTGGGGCCAACGTCCTGACTTTC.

As to this clone: An end of the junction differs from the germline gene, which may be a read error. V and J are TRBV7-8 and TRBJ1-4; 9 bases align to TRBD1. The germline V gene has CDR1 SGHVS and CDR2 FQNEAQ. The CDR3 loop spans 15 amino acids. CDR3 sequence (DNA): TGTGTCAGCAGCCCCCGGACAGGGGTTAATGAAAAACTGTTTTTT. It encodes CVSSPRTGVNEKLFF.

This chain connects TRBV12-5 to TRBJ1-1; no definite D call. The CDR3 has 14 residues. Germline V lookup: CDR1 LGHNT, CDR2 FRNRAP. V dropped 6 bases and J dropped 1 base, with 12 bases sitting between them. CDR3 in amino acids: CASGPGDGNTEAFF. The CDR3 coding sequence is TGTGCTAGTGGGCCGGGAGATGGGAACACTGAAGCTTTCTTT.

The CDR3 reads CASSSLGGSSWRYGYTF. The CDR3 DNA reads as TGTGCCAGCAGTTCCCTCGGGGGGTCCTCATGGCGCTATGGCTACACCTTC. This chain connects TRBV27 to TRBJ1-2; weak D call: TRBD1 (5 bases). The CDR3 is 17 amino acids. The V end lost 4 bases, the J end lost 4 bases, and 22 bases lay between the germline ends. Germline V gives CDR1 MNHEY, CDR2 SMNVEV (reference sequence).

The chain recombines TRBV19 with TRBJ1-3; possible D gene TRBD1, 5 bases. Looked up from germline, CDR1 is LNHDA and CDR2 is SQIVND (reference sequence). Deletions cut 8 bases from V and 0 bases from J, with 11 bases between. The CDR3 has 14 residues. The CDR3 DNA follows: TGTGCCAGTGGAGCAGACAGCTCTGGAAACACCATATATTTT. Translation: CASGADSSGNTIYF. The variable domain in full, with the rest retrieved from reference TRBV19 and TRBJ1-3, is DGGITQSPKYLFRKEGQNVTLSCEQNLNHDAMYWYRQDPGQGLRLIYYSQIVNDFQKGDIAEGYSVSREKKESFPLTVTSAQKNPTAFYLCASGADSSGNTIYFGEGSWLTVV.

This clone was counted only a few times. V usage is TRBV27 and J usage is TRBJ1-4; D is ambiguous. CDR1 is MNHEY and CDR2 is SMNVEV in the germline V gene (reference sequence). V lost 2 bases, J lost 0 bases, and 4 bases lay in between. This CDR3 spans 14 amino acids. The CDR3 here is CASSLQATNEKLFF. DNA for the CDR3: TGTGCCAGCAGTTTACAGGCAACTAATGAAAAACTGTTTTTT.

The rearrangement links TRBV7-9 to TRBJ1-4; D gene uncertain. The V end was cut by 5 bases, the J end by 5 bases, with 9 bases between. Germline assignment: CDR1 SEHNR and CDR2 FQNEAQ (reference sequence). There are 13 residues in the CDR3. This chain's CDR3 is CASSLYGNEKLFF. DNA of the CDR3: TGTGCCAGCAGCCTATACGGGAATGAAAAACTGTTTTTT.

The rearrangement joins TRBV27 to TRBJ2-7; 11 positions agree with TRBD1. Losses at the gene ends were 2 bases for V and 6 bases for J; bases not matched to a gene: 6. The CDR3 sequence is 15 residues long. The V gene's germline CDR1 is MNHEY and CDR2 SMNVEV (reference sequence). The CDR3 region has the DNA TGTGCCAGCAGTTTAGTGGGACAGGGGGTGAGCGAGCAGTACTTC. Encoded protein: CASSLVGQGVSEQYF.

The chain carries TRBV27 and TRBJ2-7, with a weak D call TRBD1 (6 bases). V was shortened by 3 bases and J by 0 bases, with 15 bases between the two germline ends. The CDR3 runs to 16 residues. Germline V CDR1 and CDR2: MNHEY, SMNVEV (reference sequence). In DNA form, the CDR3 reads TGTGCCAGCAGTTTTAAACCGGGACACAACTCCTACGAGCAGTACTTC. Translation gives CASSFKPGHNSYEQYF.

The chain uses TRBV7-3 and TRBJ1-5, with 9 nucleotides matching TRBD1. CDR1 SGHTA and CDR2 FQGTGA come from the germline V gene. CDR3 length equals 16 residues. With V trimmed by 5 bases and J by 1 base, 6 bases remained unmatched. The CDR3 loop reads CASSPPQGASNQPQHF. The CDR3 nucleotides read TGTGCCAGCAGCCCCCCACAGGGGGCGAGCAATCAGCCCCAGCATTTT. Drawing the rest from reference TRBV7-3 and TRBJ1-5, the complete variable domain is GAGVSQTPSNKVTEKGKYVELRCDPISGHTALYWYRQSLGQGPEFLIYFQGTGAADDSGLPNDRFFAVRPEGSVSTLKIQRTERGDSAVYLCASSPPQGASNQPQHFGDGTRLSIL.